A selection of T cell receptor beta chains follows, all from one sample in a study of blood T cell repertoires in COVID-19. Sequenced by immunoSEQ multiplex PCR; TCRdb stores in-frame clones only, minus some. The table includes roughly 170,000 clones, approximately 86% detected once. Specimen: PBMCs or T cells enriched from blood (not recorded which). These receptors were collected from a man aged 60 to 69 who had recovered from COVID-19. The CDR3 runs from the conserved cysteine through the conserved F or W. A D gene is named only where the DNA matches it firmly. Expanded clones are given a class, and other clones once, few, many or no size at all.

D,size,J,V,CDR3,DNA
TRBD2,.,TRBJ2-1,TRBV4-1,CASSQDRLAGGHNEQFF,TGCGCCAGCAGCCAAGATCGCCTAGCGGGAGGGCACAATGAGCAGTTCTTC
.,.,TRBJ2-2,TRBV7-3,CASSFQVSTGELFF,TGTGCCAGCAGCTTCCAGGTCTCCACCGGGGAGCTGTTTTTT
.,few,TRBJ1-2,TRBV4-2,CASSQSVNYGYTF,TGTGCCAGCAGCCAGAGCGTGAACTATGGCTACACCTTC
TRBD1,.,TRBJ2-6,TRBV24-1,CATSDSPGQGRTGANVLTF,TGTGCCACCAGTGATTCTCCGGGACAGGGAAGGACTGGGGCCAACGTCCTGACTTTC
.,once,TRBJ2-3,TRBV12-3/TRBV12-4,CALGGGPTDTQYF,TGTGCGCTGGGGGGGGGCCCCACAGATACGCAGTATTTT
.,.,TRBJ2-1,TRBV19,CATLGSSVNNEQFF,TGTGCCACCCTAGGGAGCTCGGTTAACAATGAGCAGTTCTTC
TRBD2,.,TRBJ2-1,TRBV19,CATERGLAGGEQFF,TGTGCCACCGAAAGGGGACTAGCGGGTGGGGAGCAGTTCTTC
.,.,TRBJ1-6,TRBV30,CALRSGHNSPLHF,TGTGCCCTAAGGAGTGGCCATAATTCACCCCTCCACTTT
.,.,TRBJ2-3,TRBV10-1,CASEASRGGTSTDTQYF,TGCGCCAGCGAGGCTTCTCGCGGCGGGACTAGCACAGATACGCAGTATTTT
TRBD1,.,TRBJ1-5,TRBV11-2,CASRDRGRGQPQHF,TGTGCCAGCAGAGACAGGGGGCGCGGTCAGCCCCAGCATTTT
TRBD1,once,TRBJ2-3,TRBV7-2,CASSLVSRGPGTDTQYF,TGTGCCAGCAGCTTAGTCTCTAGGGGGCCGGGCACAGATACGCAGTATTTT
.,.,TRBJ2-3,TRBV5-6,CASSSGTHTDTQYF,TGTGCCAGCAGCTCAGGAACGCACACAGATACGCAGTATTTT
TRBD2,.,TRBJ2-1,TRBV28,CASSLSGKYNEQFF,TGTGCCAGCAGTCTTAGCGGGAAGTACAATGAGCAGTTCTTC
.,few,TRBJ2-2,TRBV10-1,CASRKHRGAVF,TGCGCCAGCCGAAAACACCGGGGAGCTGTTTTT
.,few,TRBJ2-2,TRBV6-5,CASHYAGELFF,TGTGCCAGCCACTACGCCGGGGAGCTGTTTTTT
TRBD2,.,TRBJ2-1,TRBV27,CASNWRGVKFF,TGTGCCAGCAACTGGCGGGGGGTGAAGTTCTTC
.,.,TRBJ2-2,TRBV18,CASSPPKTPRTGKNTGELFF,TGTGCCAGCTCACCACCCAAAACCCCCCGTACAGGGAAAAACACCGGGGAGCTGTTTTTT
.,.,TRBJ1-1,TRBV27,CASSLSAVNTEAFF,TGTGCCAGCAGTCTCTCTGCGGTGAACACTGAAGCTTTCTTT
.,.,TRBJ2-7,TRBV5-4,CASSSFTGMNYEQYF,TGTGCCAGCAGTAGCTTCACAGGGATGAACTACGAGCAGTACTTC
TRBD2,.,TRBJ2-1,TRBV11-2,CASRSTSGGVLSYNEQFF,TGTGCCAGCAGATCGACTAGCGGGGGGGTGCTATCCTACAATGAGCAGTTCTTC
TRBD1,.,TRBJ2-1,TRBV5-1,CASSLSTGTGGRDEQFF,TGCGCCAGCAGCTTGAGCACCGGGACAGGGGGCCGGGATGAGCAGTTCTTC
TRBD1,.,TRBJ1-4,TRBV28,CASSMNQGAGEKLFF,TGTGCCAGCAGTATGAATCAGGGGGCTGGGGAAAAACTGTTTTTT
.,.,TRBJ2-7,TRBV29-1,CSVAGLQTYEQYF,TGCAGCGTTGCAGGGCTTCAGACCTACGAGCAGTACTTC
.,.,TRBJ1-2,TRBV5-1,CASSSTSTGTRGNGYTF,TGCGCCAGCAGCTCGACTTCGACCGGGACTCGGGGAAATGGCTACACCTTC
.,.,TRBJ1-6,TRBV19,CASSIEGGEDGSPLHF,TGTGCCAGTAGTATAGAGGGGGGGGAGGATGGCTCACCCCTCCACTTT
TRBD2,once,TRBJ2-2,TRBV7-2,CASSLASGRSAGELFF,TGTGCCAGCAGCTTAGCTAGCGGGAGGTCCGCCGGGGAGCTGTTTTTT
TRBD2,.,TRBJ2-7,TRBV19,CASSMAAGGYEQYF,TGTGCCAGTAGTATGGCGGCGGGGGGCTACGAGCAGTACTTC
TRBD1,.,TRBJ1-6,TRBV5-1,CASSSRTGDNSPLHF,TGCGCCAGCAGCTCTAGGACAGGGGATAATTCACCCCTCCACTTT
.,.,TRBJ1-4,TRBV5-1,CASSLGQAPTNEKLFF,TGCGCCAGCAGCTTGGGACAGGCGCCAACTAATGAAAAACTGTTTTTT
.,.,TRBJ2-3,TRBV18,CASSPLGLAGDTQYF,TGTGCCAGCTCACCACTTGGGCTAGCCGGCGATACGCAGTATTTT